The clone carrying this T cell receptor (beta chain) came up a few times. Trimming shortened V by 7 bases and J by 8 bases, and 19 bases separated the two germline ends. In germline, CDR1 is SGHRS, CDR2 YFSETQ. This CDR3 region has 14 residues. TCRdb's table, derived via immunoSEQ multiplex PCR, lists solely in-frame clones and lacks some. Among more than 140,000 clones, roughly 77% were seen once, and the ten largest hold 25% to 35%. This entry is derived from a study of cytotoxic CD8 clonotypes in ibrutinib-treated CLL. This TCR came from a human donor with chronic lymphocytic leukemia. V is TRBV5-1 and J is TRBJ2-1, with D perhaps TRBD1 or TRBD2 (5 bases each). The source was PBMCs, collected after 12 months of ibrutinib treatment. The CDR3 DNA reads TGCGCCAGCGGCCGGGACGAGTCTTTCTATGAGCAGTTCTTC. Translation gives CASGRDESFYEQFF.